A selection of T cell receptor beta chains follows, all from one sample in a study of blood T cell repertoires in COVID-19. Measured with immunoSEQ multiplex PCR; TCRdb has only the in-frame clones, and not every one. The profile covers about 150,000 clones, with 65% to 80% appearing a single time and 15% to 20% taken by the ten largest. Sequences were obtained from PBMCs or T cells enriched from blood (not recorded which). These receptors were taken from a woman in her 70s in a cohort exposed to, infected with or recovered from COVID-19 (not recorded which). Both conserved end residues are part of each CDR3. D genes are given only for firm matches. Clone size is given for some rows only: seen once, a few or many times, or a class if the clone is expanded.

D	size	J	V	DNA	CDR3
TRBD1	.	TRBJ2-1	TRBV5-1	TGCGCCAGCAGATTGGGGACAGGGCTTCGGGTTCACTCCTACAATGAGCAGTTCTTC	CASRLGTGLRVHSYNEQFF
.	.	TRBJ1-6	TRBV13	TGTGCCAGCAGCTTAGAAGGGGGGGTGTCGAATTCACCCCTCCACTTT	CASSLEGGVSNSPLHF
TRBD1	.	TRBJ2-5	TRBV9	TGTGCCAGCAGCGTAGAGACAGGGCGCCAAGAGACCCAGTACTTC	CASSVETGRQETQYF
TRBD2	.	TRBJ2-7	TRBV4-2	TGTGCCAGCAGCCTGAAACCTCGTAGCGGTGGGACTAGCGCTGGATACGAGCAGTACTTC	CASSLKPRSGGTSAGYEQYF
.	.	TRBJ2-1	TRBV5-6	TGTGCCAGCAGCTTGGGACTAGACAGCTCCTACAATGAGCAGTTCTTC	CASSLGLDSSYNEQFF
.	.	TRBJ1-5	TRBV24-1	TGTGCCACCAGTGAGGCAGGGCGAGGAGGCAATCAGCCCCAGCATTTT	CATSEAGRGGNQPQHF
TRBD1	.	TRBJ1-2	TRBV6-5	TGTGCCAGCAGTTACTCAACAGGGGGCGGCTATGGCTACACCTTC	CASSYSTGGGYGYTF
TRBD1	once	TRBJ2-3	TRBV12-5	TGTGCTAGTGCCCCCGACAGGGCGTCAGATACGCAGTATTTT	CASAPDRASDTQYF
.	.	TRBJ1-2	TRBV28	TGTGCCAGCAGACAGCCCACTAACTATGGCTACACCTTC	CASRQPTNYGYTF
.	.	TRBJ1-1	TRBV7-3	TGTGCCAGCAGCGTGGGCCCACAGGGAACTGAAGCTTTCTTT	CASSVGPQGTEAFF
TRBD2	.	TRBJ2-7	TRBV7-8	TGTGCCAGCAGCTTAGCGACTAGCGGAATATACGAGCAGTACTTC	CASSLATSGIYEQYF
.	.	TRBJ1-6	TRBV28	TGTGCGAGTAGCTGGAATTCACCCCTCCACTTT	CASSWNSPLHF
.	.	TRBJ2-1	TRBV10-3	TGTGCCATCAGTGAATTTGGGGGAGGGGGGAGCAATGAGCAGTTCTTC	CAISEFGGGGSNEQFF
.	.	TRBJ1-3	TRBV30	TGTGCCTGGAGTCCCGCTGGAAACACCATATATTTT	CAWSPAGNTIYF
TRBD2	.	TRBJ2-5	TRBV7-6	TGTGCCAGCAGTCTTAGCGGGAAAGGGGGGACCCAGTACTTC	CASSLSGKGGTQYF
.	.	TRBJ1-2	TRBV28	TGTGCCAGCAGTCGGGGGTCCTTTTACCCCTACACCTTC	CASSRGSFYPYTF
.	.	TRBJ1-5	TRBV30	TGTGCCTGGAGTGTGGCCTCGGGTCAGCCCCAGCATTTT	CAWSVASGQPQHF
TRBD2	.	TRBJ2-1	TRBV3-1/TRBV3-2	TGTGCCAGCAGCCTTTGGGGACTAGCGGGAGTAAATGAGCAGTTCTTC	CASSLWGLAGVNEQFF
TRBD1	.	TRBJ2-3	TRBV28	TGTGCCACAGGGGACAGCAGGGTCGATACGCAGTATTTT	CATGDSRVDTQYF
TRBD1	once	TRBJ2-7	TRBV7-9	TGTGCCAGCAGCGCGGGACAGGGCTCCTACGAGCAGTACTTC	CASSAGQGSYEQYF
TRBD2	.	TRBJ2-1	TRBV6-5	TGTGCCAGCAGGACCACTAGCGATTACAATGAGCAGTTCTTC	CASRTTSDYNEQFF
TRBD2	.	TRBJ2-1	TRBV3-1/TRBV3-2	TGTGCCAGCAGCCAAAGCGGGATGGGCTCCTACAATGAGCAGTTCTTC	CASSQSGMGSYNEQFF
TRBD1	many	TRBJ1-1	TRBV6-5	TGTGCCAGCAGGACTGGACAGGGAAACACTGAAGCTTTCTTT	CASRTGQGNTEAFF
.	few	TRBJ1-1	TRBV27	TGTGCCAGCAGTTTATCGTTCAGGCTGAACACTGAAGCTTTCTTT	CASSLSFRLNTEAFF
TRBD1	few	TRBJ1-2	TRBV5-1	TGCGCCAGCAGCAAGGGGACAGAACGCTATGGCTACACCTTC	CASSKGTERYGYTF
TRBD2	.	TRBJ2-3	TRBV5-1	TGCGCCAGCAGCTTGCTGCGGGGGACAGATACGCAGTATTTT	CASSLLRGTDTQYF
.	.	TRBJ2-1	TRBV27	TGTGCCAGCAGTCCCGGGACTCTTTTGTACAATGAGCAGTTCTTC	CASSPGTLLYNEQFF
.	few	TRBJ2-7	TRBV12-3/TRBV12-4	TGTGCCAGCAGTTTTCGGAGGTACGAGCAGTACTTC	CASSFRRYEQYF
TRBD1	.	TRBJ1-6	TRBV10-3	TGTGCCACCAACGGTCGAGGGAATACAGGGGGTGTCTATAATTCACCCCTCCACTTT	CATNGRGNTGGVYNSPLHF
TRBD1	.	TRBJ2-5	TRBV30	TGTGCCTGGAGTGGGACAGGGGGCTGGATATTTGAAGAGACCCAGTACTTC	CAWSGTGGWIFEETQYF
.	.	TRBJ1-6	TRBV28	TGTGCCAGCAGTTTATTCGGCGGGACGGGTTCACCCCTCCACTTT	CASSLFGGTGSPLHF
TRBD2	.	TRBJ2-1	TRBV3-1/TRBV3-2	TGTGCCAGCACTTTCTCCGGGACTAGCGGGAGTCCGGATGAGCAGTTCTTC	CASTFSGTSGSPDEQFF
.	.	TRBJ1-1	TRBV3-1/TRBV3-2	TGTGCCAGCAGCCTACAGGGTTTTAACACTGAAGCTTTCTTT	CASSLQGFNTEAFF
.	.	TRBJ1-1	TRBV19	TGTGCCAGTAGTCTCGGCACTGAAGCTTTCTTT	CASSLGTEAFF
TRBD2	.	TRBJ2-7	TRBV4-1	TGCGCCAGCAGCCGCCCCCCGGGACTAGGACCCTACGAGCAGTACTTC	CASSRPPGLGPYEQYF
TRBD2	.	TRBJ2-1	TRBV19	TGTGCCAGTAGAGTACCGGGACTAGCAGAATACAATGAGCAGTTCTTC	CASRVPGLAEYNEQFF
TRBD1	.	TRBJ1-5	TRBV7-9	TGTGCCAGTAGCGACAGGGGATTGTCGCCCCAGCATTTT	CASSDRGLSPQHF
TRBD2	.	TRBJ2-1	TRBV15	TGTGCCACCAGCAGAGATCTGGGGAAACTAGCGGGAGGCTGGCAGTTCTTC	CATSRDLGKLAGGWQFF
TRBD1	once	TRBJ2-2	TRBV3-1/TRBV3-2	TGTGCCAGCAAGGACAGGGGGCGGGCCGGGGAGCTGTTTTTT	CASKDRGRAGELFF
TRBD1	.	TRBJ1-1	TRBV7-3	TGTGCCAGCAGCCTGGGACAGCTCACTGAAGCTTTCTTT	CASSLGQLTEAFF
.	.	TRBJ1-3	TRBV11-2	TGTGCCAGCAGCCGAGTAGGGGGATACTCTGGAAACACCATATATTTT	CASSRVGGYSGNTIYF
.	.	TRBJ1-5	TRBV30	TGTGCCTGGAGCCGCGATAGCAATCAGCCCCAGCATTTT	CAWSRDSNQPQHF
TRBD2	.	TRBJ2-2	TRBV9	TGTGCCAGCAGCGTAGACAGCGGGGGCTACACCGGGGAGCTGTTTTTT	CASSVDSGGYTGELFF
TRBD2	.	TRBJ2-7	TRBV10-3	TGTGCCATCAGTGAGCGTCCCGGGGCCAGCGGGAGGAGTAGCTCCTACGAGCAGTACTTC	CAISERPGASGRSSSYEQYF
TRBD1	.	TRBJ1-4	TRBV28	TGTGCCAGCAGGGCAGGGGGCCCGACTAATGAAAAACTGTTTTTT	CASRAGGPTNEKLFF
.	.	TRBJ1-2	TRBV7-2	TGTGCCAGCAGCTTAGAACATTTTAACTATGGCTACACCTTC	CASSLEHFNYGYTF
.	.	TRBJ1-1	TRBV5-8	TGTGCCAGCAGCTTGGCCCGTCGGGGTTATAACACTGAAGCTTTCTTT	CASSLARRGYNTEAFF
TRBD2	.	TRBJ2-7	TRBV7-9	TGTGCCAGCAGTAACCTCCCCGGACTAGCGGGAGGGAGCTACGAGCAGTACTTC	CASSNLPGLAGGSYEQYF
.	.	TRBJ2-7	TRBV9	TGTGCCAGCAGCGTAGAGGCCTTGGGACTTTTCTACGAGCAGTACTTC	CASSVEALGLFYEQYF
TRBD2	.	TRBJ2-5	TRBV4-2	TGTGCCAGCAGCCAAGGGGGCGGGAGGGCCCTTCAGACCCAGTACTTC	CASSQGGGRALQTQYF
.	.	TRBJ2-7	TRBV3-1/TRBV3-2	TGTGCCAGCAGTCGACGGGGCGAGCAGTACTTC	CASSRRGEQYF
.	.	TRBJ1-1	TRBV7-2	TGTGCCAGCAGCTCCTATAACACTGAAGCTTTCTTT	CASSSYNTEAFF
.	.	TRBJ2-5	TRBV9	TGTGCCAGCAGCGTAGAGCCCGCTGGTACCCAGTACTTC	CASSVEPAGTQYF
.	.	TRBJ2-5	TRBV4-2	TGTGCCAGCAGCCAAGAAGGAGGAGAGACCCAGTACTTC	CASSQEGGETQYF
.	once	TRBJ2-7	TRBV15	TGTGCCACCAGCAGAGACGCCTACTCCTACGAGCAGTACTTC	CATSRDAYSYEQYF
TRBD1	once	TRBJ1-4	TRBV2	TGTGCCAGCAGTCCGACAGGGATGAGTGAAAAACTGTTTTTT	CASSPTGMSEKLFF